This TCR beta chain was identified during a study of control samples from healthy donors and cancer patients. Per germline, CDR1 MDHEN and CDR2 SYDVKM. The CDR3 is made up of 14 amino acids. The V gene lost 8 bases and the J gene lost 3 bases, with 16 bases spanning the gap. Sequenced by immunoSEQ multiplex PCR; TCRdb stores in-frame clones only, minus some. The sample includes roughly 92,000 clones, roughly 86% seen only once; the top ten take roughly 1.2%. Sequenced input: blood. This chain joins TRBV28 and TRBJ1-1; D gene unclear. The TCR sequence derives from a woman aged 50 to 65 in good health. The CDR3 region has the DNA TGTGCCAGCCGACACCCGGGGTGGGACACTGAAGCTTTCTTT. Translating it yields CASRHPGWDTEAFF.